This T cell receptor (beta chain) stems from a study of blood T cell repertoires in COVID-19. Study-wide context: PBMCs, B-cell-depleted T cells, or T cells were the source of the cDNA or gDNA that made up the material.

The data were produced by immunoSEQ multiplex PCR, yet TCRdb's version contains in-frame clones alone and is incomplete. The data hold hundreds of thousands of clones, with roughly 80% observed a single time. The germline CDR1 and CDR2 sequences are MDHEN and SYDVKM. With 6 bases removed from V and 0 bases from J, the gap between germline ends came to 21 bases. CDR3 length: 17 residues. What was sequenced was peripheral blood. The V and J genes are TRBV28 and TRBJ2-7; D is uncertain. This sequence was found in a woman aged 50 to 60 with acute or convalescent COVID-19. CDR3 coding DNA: TGTGCCAGCAGACTTAAAGCGTCGATAATAGCCTCCTACGAGCAGTACTTC. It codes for CASRLKASIIASYEQYF.